This TCR beta chain was sequenced for a study of cytomegalovirus exposure and HLA in healthy donors (dated by TCRdb to about 2017). Broadly, across the study: According to a later analysis, one platform produced both the roughly 110 validation repertoires and the 700 or so repertoires of the first cohort. The study aimed to test whether signatures of past pathogen exposure could be identified by cataloging public T cell receptors. A separate validation cohort of over a hundred different subjects was used in addition to the approximately 640-subject first cohort. To predict cytomegalovirus infection status, the study combined high-throughput TCR immunosequencing, statistical association of individual TCRs with disease status, and machine learning. General findings and caveats noted by the study authors: The classifier was reported to diagnose cytomegalovirus status with high specificity and sensitivity in both the original cohort and the validation cohort. Most TCR sequences were seen in very few donors, while some public TCRs were found in many individuals. According to the authors, the approach could potentially be generalized to other disease states and immunological phenotypes. Three of the identified cytomegalovirus-associated TCR beta chains were confirmed in vitro to be specific for cytomegalovirus antigens. A total of roughly 160 TCR beta chains were listed by the study as associated with cytomegalovirus. In a later analysis, TCRs clustered in the first cohort were found to also tend to co-occur in the 100 to 150 validation repertoires, with approximately 95% of cluster scores above 0. All 120 or so repertoires were used to score co-occurrence in the validation cohort in a later analysis, because that analysis had no HLA typing for the cohort.

Donors formed part of the validation cohort, which comprised 95 to 150 subjects and was distinct from the first cohort of some 700 subjects. On this clone: It lacks a known antigen. The sample holds no much larger clone one base away, and base qualities are not on file.

There are 16 amino acids in the CDR3, from cysteine to phenylalanine inclusive. The sequence is cut down to CDR3 DNA, 48 bases in frame from base 1. Based on the germline V gene, the CDR1 and CDR2 sequences are SGDLS and YYNGEE. Trimming leaves V shorter by 3 bases and J shorter by 5 bases, with the junction holding 12 bases beyond the gene matches. The method was the immunoSEQ multiplex PCR assay. Concerning the study's data processing: A statistical classification framework was developed to diagnose cytomegalovirus status using the catalog of TCR beta chain sequences. TCRdb stores this immuneACCESS table with in-frame sequences only. Part of the clones is absent; in the studies checked, under half of the shortfall reflects unresolved V genes, and no reason is known for the rest. The V and J calls and clone size come from that table; D and trimming were worked out from the DNA. The sample data list 150,000 to 200,000 clones, and roughly nine tenths of these were observed just once. The biggest ten clones account for 5% to 7% of the sample.

The sample consisted of PBMCs. The chain is assembled from TRBV9 and TRBJ1-1, with 8 central nucleotides matching TRBD1. This TCR came from a woman in her twenties or thirties in good health and CMV-seronegative. The DNA sequence follows: TGTGCCAGCAGCGCCTCGTCAGGGGGCGGGAGGACTGAAGCTTTCTTT. Its protein is CASSASSGGGRTEAFF.